This passage covers 31 T cell receptor beta chains from one sample sequenced in a study of memory CD4+ T cells and cytomegalovirus serostatus. Produced via immunoSEQ multiplex PCR; TCRdb's table is partial and in-frame only. This table has tens of thousands of clones, around four fifths appearing once. Single viable CD3+CD4+CD8-CD45RO+ cells were sorted as the memory CD4+ T cells. Sequenced material: memory CD4+ T cells from blood. These receptors were obtained from an adult in good health and CMV-seronegative. Some clones in this sample may be carry-over from other donors' samples.

This clone has only a few counts. The chain couples TRBV28 to TRBJ1-1; maybe TRBD1 (5 bases). The CDR3 has 14 amino acids. The germline V gene has CDR1 MDHEN and CDR2 SYDVKM. The V end lost 0 bases, the J end lost 3 bases, and 8 bases lay between the germline ends. CDR3 nucleotide sequence: TGTGCCAGCAGTTTATGGGGGCGCGACACTGAAGCTTTCTTT. This translates into CASSLWGRDTEAFF. Filled out from reference TRBV28 and TRBJ1-1, the complete variable domain reads DVKVTQSSRYLVKRTGEKVFLECVQDMDHENMFWYRQDPGLGLRLIYFSYDVKMKEKGDIPEGYSVSREKKERFSLILESASTNQTSMYLCASSLWGRDTEAFFGQGTRLTVV.

This clone was seen a few times. V gene TRBV2 combines with J gene TRBJ1-1; D remains unclear. The germline CDR1 and CDR2 sequences are SNHLY and FYNNEI. Trimming left V 7 bases short and J 6 bases short, with 15 bases between. The CDR3 is made up of 13 amino acids. This CDR3 reads CASIPGELSEAFF. CDR3 in DNA: TGTGCCAGCATCCCGGGAGAGTTGTCTGAAGCTTTCTTT.

This clone was counted a few times. V and J are TRBV5-1 and TRBJ2-2; D is ambiguous. The V end lost 0 bases, the J end lost 8 bases, and 5 bases lay between the germline ends. From germline, CDR1 is SGHRS and CDR2 YFSETQ. The CDR3 consists of 12 residues. The CDR3 sequence: CASSLVPGELFF. Written as DNA, the CDR3 is TGCGCCAGCAGCTTGGTACCGGGGGAGCTGTTTTTT.

The chain has TRBV19 and TRBJ2-7; TRBD2 is a possible D gene (5 bases). Trimming shortened V by 5 bases and J by 5 bases, and 19 bases separated the two germline ends. The CDR3 length is 15 residues. The germline CDR1 and CDR2 sequences are LNHDA and SQIVND (reference sequence). CDR3 nucleotide sequence: TGTGCCAGTAGTTGGGCGGGCCGACCCGCGGACGAGCAGTACTTC. Its protein is CASSWAGRPADEQYF.

The chain employs TRBV5-6 and TRBJ1-2; maybe TRBD1 (5 bases). Germline V gives CDR1 SGHDT, CDR2 YYEEEE. The CDR3 consists of 13 residues. Between the trimmed V and J ends, which lost 2 bases and 6 bases, there was a span of 11 bases. The DNA of the CDR3 is TGTGCCAGCAGCTTTGGGATGGACAATGGCTACACCTTC. It specifies CASSFGMDNGYTF.

The chain has TRBV7-8 and TRBJ2-1; 8 bases match TRBD2. Germline CDR1 is SGHVS and CDR2 is FQNEAQ. The CDR3 has 13 residues. V lost 3 bases, J lost 9 bases, and 4 bases stayed unmatched. The DNA for the CDR3 is TGTGCCAGCAGCTTCGGGGCGGGGGGTGAGCAGTTCTTC. This gives the protein CASSFGAGGEQFF.

The chain links TRBV18 to TRBJ1-3, with TRBD1 identical over 11 bases. Germline CDR1 and CDR2: KGHSH and LQKENI. J lost 1 base, V lost 0 bases, and 2 bases had no gene match. The length of the CDR3 is 17 residues. The CDR3 bases are TGTGCCAGCTCACCACCTGGACAGGGGGCTTCTGGAAACACCATATATTTT. Its protein is CASSPPGQGASGNTIYF.

The chain combines TRBV2 with TRBJ1-6; D may be TRBD1 (5 bases). The CDR3 consists of 15 residues. V lost 2 bases and J 8 bases, leaving 13 bases between the germline ends. From germline, CDR1 is SNHLY and CDR2 FYNNEI. The CDR3 DNA follows: TGTGCCAGCAGTGAACAGGGAATGACCCATTCACCCCTCCACTTT. Its protein is CASSEQGMTHSPLHF.

This chain links TRBV5-6 with TRBJ2-5; 9 positions agree with TRBD1. V was clipped by 0 bases and J by 1 base; unmatched bases: 1. CDR1 and CDR2 from the germline V gene are SGHDT and YYEEEE. The CDR3 sequence is 15 residues long. The CDR3 is CASSLDRGRQETQYF. The CDR3 region has the DNA TGTGCCAGCAGCTTGGACAGGGGGCGCCAAGAGACCCAGTACTTC.

The chain couples TRBV2 to TRBJ2-5, with 10 bases identical to TRBD2. V lost 6 bases to trimming and J lost 12 bases; unmatched junction nucleotides: 13. CDR3 length: 14 amino acids. The germline V gene has CDR1 SNHLY and CDR2 FYNNEI. CDR3 nucleotide sequence: TGTGCCAGCAGGGGGGATGGTAGCGGGGGGCCGAAGTACTTC. Protein sequence: CASRGDGSGGPKYF.

In regard to this clone: The sample holds other DNA sequences that translate to the same CDR3. The rearrangement uses TRBV18 and TRBJ1-1; D ambiguous. The CDR3 sequence is 15 residues long. Germline V gene sequence: CDR1 KGHSH, CDR2 LQKENI. The V end was cut by 2 bases, the J end by 3 bases, with 13 bases between. The CDR3 DNA reads as TGTGCCAGCTCACCAAGTTTGGGCGGAGACACTGAAGCTTTCTTT. Protein product: CASSPSLGGDTEAFF.

The genes are TRBV11-2 and TRBJ1-3; a possible D gene is TRBD1 (5 bases). Trimming removed 4 bases at V and 2 bases at J, with 15 bases between. The CDR3 is made up of 16 amino acids. The V gene's germline CDR1 is SGHAT and CDR2 FQNNGV. The CDR3 loop is CASSSTGRGTGNTIYF. CDR3 DNA sequence: TGTGCCAGCAGCTCGACCGGGAGGGGAACTGGAAACACCATATATTTT.

As DNA, the CDR3 is TGTGCCAGCTCACCGACTAGGGAAGGGCGCGGCTATGGCTACACCTTC. This gives the protein CASSPTREGRGYGYTF. The J gene is TRBJ1-2, the V gene TRBV18; the D is unclear. The CDR3 runs 16 residues. In germline, CDR1 is KGHSH, CDR2 LQKENI. V was shortened by 3 bases and J by 4 bases, with 18 bases between the two germline ends. Looking up the rest from reference TRBV18 and TRBJ1-2 gives the full variable domain: NAGVMQNPRHLVRRRGQEARLRCSPMKGHSHVYWYRQLPEEGLKFMVYLQKENIIDESGMPKERFSAEFPKEGPSILRIQQVVRGDSAAYFCASSPTREGRGYGYTFGSGTRLTVV.

The J gene is TRBJ1-1, the V gene TRBV5-1; maybe TRBD1 (5 bases). CDR1 and CDR2 from the germline V gene are SGHRS and YFSETQ. The CDR3 length is 16 residues. V was clipped by 0 bases and J by 1 base, with 13 bases between them. CDR3 sequence reads: CASSLEPSGANTEAFF. The CDR3 DNA sequence: TGCGCCAGCAGCTTGGAGCCCTCCGGGGCGAACACTGAAGCTTTCTTT.

The gene calls are TRBV2 and TRBJ2-3; 8 bases agree with TRBD1. Germline loops: CDR1 SNHLY, CDR2 FYNNEI. Trimming took 11 bases from V and 5 from J; bases not matched to a gene: 12. The CDR3 is 14 amino acids. CDR3 region: CACQGAKFKDTQYF. CDR3 coding DNA: TGTGCCTGCCAGGGGGCAAAATTTAAAGATACGCAGTATTTT.

The chain recombines TRBV6-5 with TRBJ1-1, with a tentative D call TRBD1 (6 bases). Germline values: CDR1 MNHEY, CDR2 SVGAGI. There are 13 residues in the CDR3. With 6 bases removed from V and 2 bases from J, the gap between germline ends came to 10 bases. The CDR3 reads CASRNRENTEAFF. In DNA form, the CDR3 reads TGTGCCAGCAGGAACAGGGAAAACACTGAAGCTTTCTTT.

The V call is TRBV5-1, the J call TRBJ2-4; D might be TRBD1 or TRBD2, each matching 6 bases. The V end lost 2 bases, the J end lost 8 bases, and 14 bases lay between the germline ends. This CDR3 has 14 amino acids. CDR1 and CDR2 (germline): SGHRS, YFSETQ. CDR3 in DNA: TGCGCCAGCAGCTTATCGGCAGGGGAGGACATTCAGTACTTC. The encoded protein is CASSLSAGEDIQYF.

The rearrangement joins TRBV7-2 to TRBJ2-2; D unresolved. CDR3 size: 12 residues. Trimming removed 4 bases at V and 4 bases at J, with 4 bases between. The germline V gene encodes CDR1 SGHTA and CDR2 FQGNSA. In DNA, the CDR3 is TGTGCCAGCAGCTACTTCACCGGGGAGCTGTTTTTT. Translating gives CASSYFTGELFF.

The rearrangement joins TRBV28 to TRBJ2-3; 8 nucleotides align to TRBD1. The V gene end was trimmed by 5 bases and the J gene end by 4 bases; junction bases not matched to a gene: 8. The CDR3 consists of 15 residues. Germline-derived CDR1 and CDR2 are MDHEN and SYDVKM. The CDR3 bases are TGTGCCAGCAGTCCCGGACAGGGCAGGTCAGATACGCAGTATTTT. Its protein product is CASSPGQGRSDTQYF.

V and J are TRBV7-2 and TRBJ2-5; 8 bases match TRBD1. The CDR3 is 14 residues long. Per germline, CDR1 SGHTA and CDR2 FQGNSA. The junction had 5 bases not matched to a gene; V was cut back by 5 bases and J by 3 bases. CDR3 in amino acids: CASSPQTGEETQYF. CDR3 DNA: TGTGCCAGCAGCCCTCAGACAGGGGAAGAGACCCAGTACTTC.

The V call is TRBV5-8, the J call TRBJ2-6, with 7 bases matching TRBD1. The CDR3 covers 19 residues. The germline CDR1 and CDR2 sequences are SGHTS and YDEGEE. J gave up 1 base and V 1 base, and 11 bases lay outside the gene matches. CDR3 nucleotide sequence: TGTGCCAGCAGCTTGTTCCTCGGGACAGCTATTTCTGGGGCCAACGTCCTGACTTTC. This codes for CASSLFLGTAISGANVLTF. The full variable domain, rest sourced from reference TRBV5-8 and TRBJ2-6, is EAGVTQSPTHLIKTRGQQATLRCSPISGHTSVYWYQQALGLGLQFLLWYDEGEERNRGNFPPRFSGRQFPNYSSELNVNALELEDSALYLCASSLFLGTAISGANVLTFGAGSRLTVL.

This clone was counted once. The chain joins TRBV2 to TRBJ1-1; tentative D call: TRBD1 (6 bases). CDR1 and CDR2 (germline): SNHLY, FYNNEI. This CDR3 has 13 residues. Trimming took off 6 bases at V and 8 bases at J, with 16 bases between the two ends. The CDR3, as DNA: TGTGCCAGCAGGGGTCAGGGGTTCGGGGAAGCTTTCTTT. Translated, it gives CASRGQGFGEAFF.

V gene TRBV5-6 combines with J gene TRBJ1-1; 11 bases agree with TRBD1. The germline CDR1 and CDR2 sequences are SGHDT and YYEEEE. The CDR3 loop spans 16 amino acids. The junction had 12 bases not matched to a gene; V was cut back by 1 base and J by 10 bases. DNA for the CDR3: TGTGCCAGCAGCTTGTCCGGGACAGGGGGATACAGGGGAGCTTTCTTT. The encoded protein is CASSLSGTGGYRGAFF.

This clone was seen more than once but under ten times. The chain carries TRBV2 and TRBJ1-1, with a weak D call TRBD1 (5 bases). Germline V gene sequence: CDR1 SNHLY, CDR2 FYNNEI. Trimming left V 4 bases short and J 7 bases short, with 13 bases between. The CDR3 totals 13 residues. The CDR3 bases are TGTGCCAGCAGTGTTGGGGGGGTTAATGAAGCTTTCTTT. It codes for CASSVGGVNEAFF.

The sample holds a few counts of this clone. The V gene is TRBV7-9, the J gene TRBJ1-1; D gene unclear. The CDR3 extends over 13 amino acids. V shed 7 bases and J shed 5 bases, with 14 bases lying between them. The V gene's germline CDR1 is SEHNR and CDR2 FQNEAQ (reference sequence). In DNA form, the CDR3 reads TGTGCCAGCATCATCCTACTGGGGACTGAAGCTTTCTTT. Amino acid sequence: CASIILLGTEAFF.

V and J are TRBV2 and TRBJ1-2, with no clear D. Germline assignment: CDR1 SNHLY and CDR2 FYNNEI. This CDR3 is built from 14 residues. With 0 bases removed from V and 5 bases from J, the gap between germline ends came to 10 bases. The CDR3 loop is CASSEALVLYGYTF. The CDR3 DNA sequence: TGTGCCAGCAGTGAAGCGCTTGTATTATATGGCTACACCTTC.

The chain is built from TRBV6-5 and TRBJ2-5; 9 nucleotides match TRBD2. The CDR3 runs 15 residues. Trimming took 5 bases from V and 2 from J; bases not matched to a gene: 6. Looked up from germline, CDR1 is MNHEY and CDR2 is SVGAGI. The CDR3 here is CASSRSGGRQETQYF. CDR3 nucleotides: TGTGCCAGCAGTCGAAGCGGGGGGAGACAAGAGACCCAGTACTTC.

The CDR3 spells CASSYSATGSQPQHF. The CDR3, as DNA: TGTGCCAGCAGTTACTCCGCGACAGGGAGTCAGCCCCAGCATTTT. J is TRBJ1-5 and V is TRBV6-5; 7 nucleotides agree with TRBD1. V trimming: 0 bases; J trimming: 6 bases; junction bases outside the gene matches: 5. This CDR3 is built from 15 residues. Germline CDR1 and CDR2: MNHEY and SVGAGI.

The chain recombines TRBV11-2 with TRBJ2-7; TRBD2 aligns across 9 bases. Germline CDR1 is SGHAT and CDR2 is FQNNGV. V shed 9 bases and J 7 bases; nucleotides not matched to a gene: 13. The CDR3 spans 14 residues. The CDR3 coding sequence is TGTGCCAGTTCACCAGGCGGGGGGGTGAGGGAGCAGTACTTC. Translating it yields CASSPGGGVREQYF.

V usage is TRBV6-6 and J usage is TRBJ1-1; unclear D gene. This CDR3 has 14 residues. V gave up 4 bases and J gave up 0 bases, with 9 bases separating them. Germline V gene data show CDR1 as MNHNY and CDR2 as SVGAGI (reference sequence). The CDR3 nucleotides are TGTGCCAGCAGTTTAAAAAGTATGAACACTGAAGCTTTCTTT. It specifies CASSLKSMNTEAFF.

The CDR3 region is CASSLGQGNTGELFF. Here the CDR3 DNA reads TGTGCCAGCAGCTTAGGACAGGGTAACACCGGGGAGCTGTTTTTT. The chain is built from TRBV7-8 and TRBJ2-2, with 7 bases lining up with TRBD1. Germline loops: CDR1 SGHVS, CDR2 FQNEAQ. V lost 1 base and J lost 2; bases outside the gene matches: 1. The CDR3 is 15 amino acids.